This TCR beta chain emerged from a study of shared clonotypes between healthy human individuals. As for the study in general: CD4 naive and CD4 memory each took three plates per donor, while CD8 naive took two and CD8 memory one.

The protocol was immunoSEQ multiplex PCR, while the TCRdb copy is restricted to in-frame clones and leaves out a portion. The table records 950,000 to 1,300,000 clones, 65% to 75% of them present only once. The sequenced sample was memory CD4+ T cells sorted from blood. Subset: CD45RA-negative fraction. The receptor comes from a man aged 18-30 years in good health.

The CDR3 reads CASSLGVSAPETDTQYF. In nucleotides, the CDR3 is TGTGCCAGCAGCTTAGGAGTTAGCGCCCCGGAGACAGATACGCAGTATTTT. The genes are TRBV7-2 and TRBJ2-3, with D tentatively TRBD2 (5 bases). CDR3 size: 17 residues. V lost 1 base and J lost 3, with 17 bases in between. Germline loops: CDR1 SGHTA, CDR2 FQGNSA. The full variable domain, completed using reference TRBV7-2 and TRBJ2-3, is GAGVSQSPSNKVTEKGKDVELRCDPISGHTALYWYRQSLGQGLEFLIYFQGNSAPDKSGLPSDRFSAERTGGSVSTLTIQRTQQEDSAVYLCASSLGVSAPETDTQYFGPGTRLTVL.